A single sample is the source of the 17 T cell receptor beta chains below, sequenced in a study of CD8+ T cells in alopecia areata. The authors extracted RNA and reverse transcribed it into cDNA as the sequencing template. The repertoire was sequenced with immunoSEQ multiplex PCR; TCRdb's copy has only in-frame clones and lacks some. The sample has some 170,000 clones; about 63% are singletons. The material sequenced was CD4+ T cells sorted from blood, taken at week 0. The receptors originated from a human donor with alopecia areata.

In this sample, this clone turned up a few times. The V call is TRBV6-5, the J call TRBJ1-5; 7 positions agree with TRBD1. Looked up from germline, CDR1 is MNHEY and CDR2 is SVGAGI. CDR3 size: 13 residues. V gave up 6 bases and J gave up 7 bases; unmatched junction bases: 6. CDR3 loop: CASSLDRVQPQHF. CDR3 bases: TGTGCCAGCAGCCTCGACAGGGTCCAGCCCCAGCATTTT.

The chain joins TRBV2 to TRBJ1-6; D unresolved. There are 13 residues in the CDR3. V lost 10 bases and J lost 7, with 14 bases in between. Per the germline V gene, CDR1 is SNHLY and CDR2 is FYNNEI. The DNA of the CDR3 is TGTGCCACCCGTGGTGGTATCAATTCACCCCTCCACTTT. Amino acid sequence: CATRGGINSPLHF.

The chain carries TRBV30 and TRBJ2-5, with a possible D match to TRBD2 (5 bases). V was clipped by 0 bases and J by 2 bases, with 22 bases between them. CDR1 and CDR2 (germline): GTSNPN, SVGIG (reference sequence). The CDR3 sequence is 18 residues long. The CDR3 DNA sequence: TGTGCCTGGAGTGTACTTCTCATGATTGAGGGCCCACAAGAGACCCAGTACTTC. The encoded protein is CAWSVLLMIEGPQETQYF.

This chain links TRBV29-1 with TRBJ1-1, with D possibly being TRBD1 (5 bases). The V gene's germline CDR1 is SQVTM and CDR2 ANQGSEA. This CDR3 has 12 amino acids. V lost 7 bases and J lost 4, with 13 bases in between. CDR3 residues: CSGSRDSTEAFF. CDR3 nucleotide sequence: TGCAGCGGATCCAGGGATAGCACTGAAGCTTTCTTT.

The CDR3, as DNA: TGTGCCAGCAGCTTAGTTTTGGGGTATGAGCAGTTCTTC. Encoded protein: CASSLVLGYEQFF. The chain has TRBV7-2 and TRBJ2-1; D is unclear. Trimming pared 1 base from V and 8 bases from J, leaving 9 bases between. CDR3 length: 13 amino acids. The germline V gene encodes CDR1 SGHTA and CDR2 FQGNSA.

CDR3 region: CASSSNRPYEQYF. The CDR3 DNA reads TGTGCCAGCAGCTCAAACCGCCCCTACGAGCAGTACTTC. The chain employs TRBV7-2 and TRBJ2-7; the D is unclear. Trimming took 4 bases from V and 2 from J, leaving 9 bases between them. Per germline, CDR1 SGHTA and CDR2 FQGNSA. The CDR3 is made up of 13 amino acids.

This clone was recorded at least ten times. The gene calls are TRBV19 and TRBJ1-1; unclear D gene. With 2 bases removed from V and 4 bases from J, the gap between germline ends came to 8 bases. The germline V gene encodes CDR1 LNHDA and CDR2 SQIVND (reference sequence). The length of the CDR3 is 13 residues. The CDR3 DNA follows: TGTGCCAGTAGTATACAGCGGGTCACTGAAGCTTTCTTT. Protein sequence: CASSIQRVTEAFF.

The genes are TRBV6-5 and TRBJ1-2; TRBD1 matches 8 bases. The CDR3 is 15 residues long. The junction had 8 bases not matched to a gene; V was cut back by 2 bases and J by 6 bases. Germline loops: CDR1 MNHEY, CDR2 SVGAGI. Here the CDR3 reads CASSYAQGAQDGYTF. For the CDR3, the DNA is TGTGCCAGCAGTTACGCTCAGGGGGCGCAGGATGGCTACACCTTC.

The sample holds a few counts of this clone. The chain links TRBV5-1 to TRBJ1-2; D uncertain. Trimming took 1 base from V and 7 from J, leaving 14 bases between them. The length of the CDR3 is 14 residues. Germline V gives CDR1 SGHRS, CDR2 YFSETQ. Here the CDR3 DNA reads TGCGCCAGCAGCTTGCGGCCTACCCCCCTTGGCTACACCTTC. This gives the protein CASSLRPTPLGYTF.

The V gene is TRBV27, the J gene TRBJ2-1, with D unclear. The CDR3 is made up of 13 amino acids. Germline V gene lookup returns CDR1 MNHEY and CDR2 SMNVEV (reference sequence). V was trimmed by 4 bases and J by 5 bases, leaving 9 bases between them. The CDR3 nucleotides read TGTGCCAGCAGTTCCCGGCAAAACAATGAGCAGTTCTTC. Its translation: CASSSRQNNEQFF.

The rearrangement uses TRBV29-1 and TRBJ2-7; 9 nucleotides match TRBD1. The junction had 4 bases not matched to a gene; V was cut back by 4 bases and J by 3 bases. The CDR3 covers 13 residues. Germline assignment: CDR1 SQVTM and CDR2 ANQGSEA. In DNA form, the CDR3 reads TGCAGCGTTGCCCGGGGACAGGGCTACGAGCAGTACTTC. It yields the protein CSVARGQGYEQYF.

The rearrangement uses TRBV30 and TRBJ2-7; D is ambiguous. Germline V gene sequence: CDR1 GTSNPN, CDR2 SVGIG (reference sequence). The ends were cut back, 2 bases at V and 2 bases at J, with 16 bases in the middle. The CDR3 is made up of 15 amino acids. CDR3 protein: CAWSPRYWGTYEQYF. CDR3 DNA sequence: TGTGCCTGGAGTCCACGTTACTGGGGTACCTACGAGCAGTACTTC.

The chain is built from TRBV7-2 and TRBJ1-5, with unresolved D. This CDR3 contains 16 residues. The ends were cut back, 5 bases at V and 3 bases at J, with 17 bases in the middle. CDR1 is SGHTA, CDR2 FQGNSA, per germline. The CDR3 sequence is CASSPTDGKFNQPQHF. In DNA, the CDR3 is TGTGCCAGCAGCCCCACGGACGGAAAGTTCAATCAGCCCCAGCATTTT.

This clone was counted between two and nine times. The CDR3 DNA sequence: TGCGCCAGCAGCCAAGCCACTGGGACTAGCGGGGGTCAAGAGACCCAGTACTTC. This translates into CASSQATGTSGGQETQYF. The chain joins TRBV4-1 to TRBJ2-5; 14 bases are a match to TRBD2. With V trimmed by 1 base and J by 2 bases, 6 bases remained unmatched. Germline lookup yields CDR1 MGHRA and CDR2 YSYEKL. The length of the CDR3 is 18 residues.

This clone has more than one count but fewer than ten. The rearrangement links TRBV29-1 to TRBJ2-3; 8 nucleotides line up with TRBD1. Looked up from germline, CDR1 is SQVTM and CDR2 is ANQGSEA. This CDR3 region has 14 residues. Unmatched junction bases numbered 4, after V lost 3 bases and J lost 2 bases. CDR3 residues: CSVDKGQATDTQYF. CDR3 nucleotide sequence: TGCAGCGTTGATAAGGGACAGGCCACAGATACGCAGTATTTT.

This clone was seen more than once but under ten times. The chain is built from TRBV6-5 and TRBJ1-5, with D tentatively TRBD1 (6 bases). The V end lost 6 bases, the J end lost 9 bases, and 18 bases lay between the germline ends. Germline V gene data show CDR1 as MNHEY and CDR2 as SVGAGI. This CDR3 comprises 14 residues. The CDR3 DNA reads TGTGCCAGCAGAACTACAGGGAGGCGTGGGCCCCAGCATTTT. Its protein product is CASRTTGRRGPQHF.

V and J are TRBV30 and TRBJ2-1, with D unclear. The CDR3 runs to 11 residues. The V end was cut by 0 bases, the J end by 8 bases, with 5 bases between. In germline, CDR1 is GTSNPN, CDR2 SVGIG (reference sequence). The CDR3 bases are TGTGCCTGGAGTGTACTCGATGAGCAGTTCTTC. This encodes CAWSVLDEQFF.